These 10 T cell receptor beta chains originate from one sample sequenced in a study of CD8+ T cells in alopecia areata. Sequencing templates came from extracted RNA that was reverse transcribed into cDNA. The method was immunoSEQ multiplex PCR; TCRdb's version includes in-frame clones alone and lacks a portion of them. The table lists about 190,000 clones, roughly three fifths of them singletons. Regarding treatment: oral pan-JAK inhibitor, 5-10 mg twice daily. The sequencing used CD4+ T cells sorted from blood, collected at week 4, from a patient treated with tofacitinib. The receptors were sampled from a human donor with alopecia areata.

This clone was seen a single time. V gene TRBV27 combines with J gene TRBJ2-1, with D hard to call. CDR3 length: 13 residues. Deletions cut 4 bases from V and 10 bases from J, with 14 bases between. Germline assignment: CDR1 MNHEY and CDR2 SMNVEV (reference sequence). The CDR3 DNA is TGTGCCAGCAGTTCACCCAACCAGGTGGAGCAGTTCTTC. This translates into CASSSPNQVEQFF.

This clone was seen a handful of times. The chain employs TRBV4-2 and TRBJ1-5; a possible D gene is TRBD1 (6 bases). This CDR3 comprises 14 residues. The V end was cut by 3 bases, the J end by 7 bases, with 13 bases between. Per germline, CDR1 LGHNA and CDR2 YNFKEQ. The CDR3 spells CASSQEGVDQPQHF. CDR3 in DNA: TGTGCCAGCAGCCAGGAGGGGGTTGACCAGCCCCAGCATTTT.

The J gene is TRBJ2-1, the V gene TRBV4-3; TRBD1 or TRBD2 may be the D gene (6 bases each). CDR3 length: 13 residues. The ends were cut back, 3 bases at V and 14 bases at J, with 17 bases in the middle. In germline, CDR1 is LGHNA, CDR2 YSLEER. This CDR3 is CASSQIRGLAKFF. CDR3 sequence (DNA): TGCGCCAGCAGCCAGATCCGGGGGCTAGCGAAGTTCTTC.

The chain recombines TRBV4-2 with TRBJ2-2, with 10 nucleotides matching TRBD2. CDR1 and CDR2 from the germline V gene are LGHNA and YNFKEQ. The CDR3 length is 18 residues. V trimming: 0 bases; J trimming: 5 bases; junction bases outside the gene matches: 9. The DNA for the CDR3 is TGTGCCAGCAGCCAAGAGCAGCAGCGGGAGGGAATTACCGGGGAGCTGTTTTTT. Amino acid sequence: CASSQEQQREGITGELFF.

This clone came up a few times. The chain couples TRBV10-3 to TRBJ2-1, with TRBD1 matching 8 bases. CDR1 and CDR2 from the germline V gene are ENHRY and SYGVKD. Trimming took 6 bases from V and 5 from J; bases not matched to a gene: 3. This CDR3 is built from 13 residues. The CDR3 DNA reads TGTGCCATCAGGGGGACAGGAGACAATGAGCAGTTCTTC. This translates into CAIRGTGDNEQFF.

The chain is built from TRBV5-1 and TRBJ2-7; D uncertain. V lost 4 bases to trimming and J lost 5 bases, with 10 bases between them. This CDR3 region has 12 residues. Germline loops: CDR1 SGHRS, CDR2 YFSETQ. The CDR3 DNA reads as TGCGCCAGCAGCGATCTGCAAGACGAGCAGTACTTC. This codes for CASSDLQDEQYF. Together with reference TRBV5-1 and TRBJ2-7, the CDR3 gives the full variable domain: KAGVTQTPRYLIKTRGQQVTLSCSPISGHRSVSWYQQTPGQGLQFLFEYFSETQRNKGNFPGRFSGRQFSNSRSEMNVSTLELGDSALYLCASSDLQDEQYFGPGTRLTVT.

The V call is TRBV30, the J call TRBJ2-7; a possible D gene is TRBD2 (5 bases). The CDR3 totals 14 residues. Germline V CDR1 and CDR2: GTSNPN, SVGIG (reference sequence). Trimming pared 0 bases from V and 3 bases from J, leaving 12 bases between. The CDR3 reads CAWSVLASGYEQYF. The CDR3 coding sequence is TGTGCCTGGAGTGTGTTGGCCAGCGGCTACGAGCAGTACTTC.

The J gene is TRBJ2-1, the V gene TRBV29-1, with D perhaps TRBD2 (6 bases). This CDR3 has 14 residues. V was pared by 0 bases and J by 6 bases, with 12 bases between. Germline V CDR1 and CDR2: SQVTM, ANQGSEA. For the CDR3, the DNA is TGCAGCGTTGAAGATTCGACTAGGCTCAATGAGCAGTTCTTC. Protein sequence: CSVEDSTRLNEQFF.

The V gene is TRBV5-4, the J gene TRBJ2-5; no definite D call. This CDR3 spans 13 amino acids. CDR1 is SGHNT and CDR2 is YYREEE in the germline V gene (reference sequence). Between the trimmed V and J ends, which lost 2 bases and 1 base, there was a span of 6 bases. DNA for the CDR3: TGTGCCAGCAGCTTCCCGGGCCAAGAGACCCAGTACTTC. This codes for CASSFPGQETQYF.

The gene calls are TRBV4-1 and TRBJ2-5; 12 bases match TRBD2. The CDR3 runs 17 residues. The V gene's germline CDR1 is MGHRA and CDR2 YSYEKL. Trimming cost V 0 bases and J 5 bases; bases outside gene matches: 7. CDR3 region: CASSQDLTSGSLETQYF. The CDR3 coding sequence is TGCGCCAGCAGCCAAGATTTGACTAGCGGGAGTCTGGAGACCCAGTACTTC.